Listed here is a single T cell receptor beta chain. These data belong to a study of blood T cell repertoires in COVID-19. At the level of the study: Samples came from the United States, Italy and Spain, spanning acute and convalescent COVID-19. T cells, B-cell-depleted T cells, or PBMCs provided the cDNA or gDNA that served as material.

Assay used: immunoSEQ multiplex PCR; TCRdb lists only in-frame clones, some missing. The repertoire consists of more than 200,000 clones, with roughly 80% occurring once and the leading ten covering approximately 5%. V shed 2 bases and J 4 bases; nucleotides not matched to a gene: 7. CDR1 is SGHRS, CDR2 YFSETQ, per germline. CDR3 length equals 15 residues. This TCR was sampled from a woman at least 80 years old with active or convalescent COVID-19. The sequenced sample was peripheral blood. The rearrangement links TRBV5-1 to TRBJ2-3, with 7 nucleotides matching TRBD1. As DNA, the CDR3 is TGCGCCAGCAGCTTAGGGGGCGTTGGGGCAGATACGCAGTATTTT. It is translated as CASSLGGVGADTQYF.